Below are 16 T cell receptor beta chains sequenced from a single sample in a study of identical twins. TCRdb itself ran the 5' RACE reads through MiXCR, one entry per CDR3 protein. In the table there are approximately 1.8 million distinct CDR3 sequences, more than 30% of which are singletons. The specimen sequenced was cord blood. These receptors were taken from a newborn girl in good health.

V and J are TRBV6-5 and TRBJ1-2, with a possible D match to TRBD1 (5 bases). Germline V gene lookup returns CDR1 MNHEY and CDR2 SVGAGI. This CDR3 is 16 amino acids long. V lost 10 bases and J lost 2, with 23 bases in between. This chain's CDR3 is CATLGGDLTGNYGYTF. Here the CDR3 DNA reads TGTGCCACCCTGGGGGGGGATTTGACGGGCAACTATGGCTACACCTTC.

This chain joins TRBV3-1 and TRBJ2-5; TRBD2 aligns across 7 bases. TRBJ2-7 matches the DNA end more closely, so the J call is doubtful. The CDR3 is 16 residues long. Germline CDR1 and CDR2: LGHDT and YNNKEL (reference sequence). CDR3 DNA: TGTGCCAGCAGCCAAGGGGTCGAGAGGACTAGAAACGAGCAGTACTTC. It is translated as CASSQGVERTRNEQYF.

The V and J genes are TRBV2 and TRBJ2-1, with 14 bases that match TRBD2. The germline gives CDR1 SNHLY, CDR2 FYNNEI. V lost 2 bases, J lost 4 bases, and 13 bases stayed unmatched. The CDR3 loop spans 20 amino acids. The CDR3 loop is CASSEKGVRLAGGIYNEQFF. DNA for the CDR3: TGTGCCAGCAGTGAAAAGGGGGTGCGACTAGCGGGGGGGATATACAATGAGCAGTTCTTC.

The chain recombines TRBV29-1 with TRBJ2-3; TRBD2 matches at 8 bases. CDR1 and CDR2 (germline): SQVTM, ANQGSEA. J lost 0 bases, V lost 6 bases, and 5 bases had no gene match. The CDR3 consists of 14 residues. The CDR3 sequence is CSVASGGSTDTQYF. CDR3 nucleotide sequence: TGCAGCGTCGCCTCGGGGGGGAGCACAGATACGCAGTATTTT.

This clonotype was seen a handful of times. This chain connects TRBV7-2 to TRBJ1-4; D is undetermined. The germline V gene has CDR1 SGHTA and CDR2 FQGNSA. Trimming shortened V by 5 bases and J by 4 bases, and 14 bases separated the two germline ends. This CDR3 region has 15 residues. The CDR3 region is CASSPVTSYNEKLFF. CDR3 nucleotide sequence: TGTGCCAGCAGCCCCGTGACAAGCTATAATGAAAAACTGTTTTTT.

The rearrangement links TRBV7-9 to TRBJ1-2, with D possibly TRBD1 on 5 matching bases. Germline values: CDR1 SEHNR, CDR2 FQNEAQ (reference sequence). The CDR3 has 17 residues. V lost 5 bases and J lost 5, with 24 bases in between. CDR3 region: CASSPTPWGGETYGYTF. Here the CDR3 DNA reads TGTGCCAGCAGCCCGACGCCATGGGGAGGGGAAACGTATGGCTACACCTTC.

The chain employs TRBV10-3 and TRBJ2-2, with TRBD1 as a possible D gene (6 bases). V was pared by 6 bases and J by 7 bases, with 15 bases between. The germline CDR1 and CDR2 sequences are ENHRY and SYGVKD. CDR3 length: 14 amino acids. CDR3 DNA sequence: TGTGCCATCAGCTTTGACAGGAGGAGCGGGGAGCTGTTTTTT. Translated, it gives CAISFDRRSGELFF.

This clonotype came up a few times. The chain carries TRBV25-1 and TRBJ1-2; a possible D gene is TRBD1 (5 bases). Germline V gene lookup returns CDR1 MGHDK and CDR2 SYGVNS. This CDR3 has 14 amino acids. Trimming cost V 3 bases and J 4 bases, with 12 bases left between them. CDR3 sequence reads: CASSEEGRIYGYTF. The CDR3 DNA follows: TGTGCCAGCAGTGAGGAGGGGCGGATCTATGGCTACACCTTC.

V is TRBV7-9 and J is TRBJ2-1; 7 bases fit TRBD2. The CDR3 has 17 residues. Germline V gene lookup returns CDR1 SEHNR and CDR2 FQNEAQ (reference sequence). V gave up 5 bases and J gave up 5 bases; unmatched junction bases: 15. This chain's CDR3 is CASSRTDHLAVNNEQFF. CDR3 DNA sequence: TGTGCCAGCAGCCGAACCGACCATCTAGCGGTAAACAATGAGCAGTTCTTC.

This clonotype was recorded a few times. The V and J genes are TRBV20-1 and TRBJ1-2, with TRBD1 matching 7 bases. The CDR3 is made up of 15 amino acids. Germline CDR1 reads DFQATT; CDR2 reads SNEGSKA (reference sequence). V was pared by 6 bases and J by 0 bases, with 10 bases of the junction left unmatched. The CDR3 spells CSALRGTAANYGYTF. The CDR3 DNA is TGCAGTGCCCTAAGGGGGACAGCGGCTAACTATGGCTACACCTTC.

CDR3 region: CSVEGDSNQPQHF. The CDR3 DNA sequence: TGCAGCGTTGAAGGGGACAGCAATCAGCCCCAGCATTTT. The rearrangement uses TRBV29-1 and TRBJ1-5, with D perhaps TRBD1 (5 bases). CDR1 SQVTM and CDR2 ANQGSEA come from the germline V gene. The CDR3 is 13 amino acids. With 1 base removed from V and 1 base from J, the gap between germline ends came to 5 bases.

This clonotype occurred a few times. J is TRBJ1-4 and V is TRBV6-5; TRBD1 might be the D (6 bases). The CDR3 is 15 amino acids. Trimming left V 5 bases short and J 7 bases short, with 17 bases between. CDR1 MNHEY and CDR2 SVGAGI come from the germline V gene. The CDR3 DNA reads TGTGCCAGCAGTCTCGGAGGGGGGACCCTTGAAAAACTGTTTTTT. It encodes CASSLGGGTLEKLFF.

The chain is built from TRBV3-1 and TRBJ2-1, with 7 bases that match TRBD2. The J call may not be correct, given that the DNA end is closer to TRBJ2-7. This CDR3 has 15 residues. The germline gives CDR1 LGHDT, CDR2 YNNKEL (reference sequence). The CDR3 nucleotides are TGTGCCAGCAGCCAAGCGGGAGGCCGCTACAATGAGCAGTACTTC. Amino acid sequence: CASSQAGGRYNEQYF.

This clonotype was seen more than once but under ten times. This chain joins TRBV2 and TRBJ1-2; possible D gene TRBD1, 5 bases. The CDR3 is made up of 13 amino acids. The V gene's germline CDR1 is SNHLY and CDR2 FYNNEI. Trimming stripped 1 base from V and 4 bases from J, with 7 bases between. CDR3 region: CASSEEGTYGYTF. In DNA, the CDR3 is TGTGCCAGCAGTGAAGAGGGGACCTATGGCTACACCTTC.

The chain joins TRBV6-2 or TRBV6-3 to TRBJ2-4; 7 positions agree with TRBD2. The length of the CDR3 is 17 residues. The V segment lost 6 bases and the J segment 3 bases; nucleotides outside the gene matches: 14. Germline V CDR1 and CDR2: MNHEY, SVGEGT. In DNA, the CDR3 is TGTGCCAGCAGATCCCCCGCCCTAGCGGAGCACAAAAACATTCAGTACTTC. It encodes CASRSPALAEHKNIQYF.

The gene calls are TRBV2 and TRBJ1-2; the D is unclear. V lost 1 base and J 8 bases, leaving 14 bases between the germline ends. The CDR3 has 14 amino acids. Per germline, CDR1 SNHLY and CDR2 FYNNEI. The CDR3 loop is CASSEVSHHGGYTF. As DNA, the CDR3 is TGTGCCAGCAGTGAAGTCAGTCACCACGGAGGCTACACCTTC.